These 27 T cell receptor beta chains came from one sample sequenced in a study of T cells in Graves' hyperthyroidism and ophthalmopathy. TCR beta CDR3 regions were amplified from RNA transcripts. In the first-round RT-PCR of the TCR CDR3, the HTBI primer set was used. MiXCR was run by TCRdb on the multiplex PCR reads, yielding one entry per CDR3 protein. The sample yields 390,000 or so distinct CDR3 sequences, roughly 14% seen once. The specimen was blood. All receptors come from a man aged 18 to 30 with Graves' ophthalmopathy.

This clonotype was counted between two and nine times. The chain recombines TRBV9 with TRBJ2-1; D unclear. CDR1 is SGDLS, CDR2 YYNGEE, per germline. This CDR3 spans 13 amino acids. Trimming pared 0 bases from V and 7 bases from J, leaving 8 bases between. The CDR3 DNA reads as TGTGCCAGCAGCGTAGGTTACTCTAATGAGCAGTTCTTC. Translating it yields CASSVGYSNEQFF.

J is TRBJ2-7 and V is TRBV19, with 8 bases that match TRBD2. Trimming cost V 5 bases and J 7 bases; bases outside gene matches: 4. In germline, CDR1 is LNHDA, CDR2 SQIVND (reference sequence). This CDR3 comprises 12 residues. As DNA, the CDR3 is TGTGCCAGTAGTGGAGTAGCGGGGGAGCAGTACTTC. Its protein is CASSGVAGEQYF.

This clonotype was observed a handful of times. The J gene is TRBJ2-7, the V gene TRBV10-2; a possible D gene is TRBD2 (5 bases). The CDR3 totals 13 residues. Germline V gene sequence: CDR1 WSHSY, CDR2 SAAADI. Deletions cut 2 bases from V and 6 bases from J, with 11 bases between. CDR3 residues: CASSEAGGSEQYF. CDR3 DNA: TGCGCCAGCAGTGAGGCAGGAGGTAGCGAGCAGTACTTC.

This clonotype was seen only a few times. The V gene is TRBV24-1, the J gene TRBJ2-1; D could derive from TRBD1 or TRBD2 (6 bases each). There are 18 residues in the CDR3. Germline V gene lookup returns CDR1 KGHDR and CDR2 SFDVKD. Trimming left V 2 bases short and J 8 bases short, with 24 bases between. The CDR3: CATSDWPGAGTGAYEQFF. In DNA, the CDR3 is TGTGCCACCAGTGATTGGCCCGGGGCGGGGACGGGGGCTTATGAGCAGTTCTTC.

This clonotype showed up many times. The CDR3 loop is CASSRDWLTDTQYF. CDR3 nucleotides: TGTGCCAGCAGCCGGGACTGGCTGACAGATACGCAGTATTTT. This rearrangement joins TRBV7-9 to TRBJ2-3; D is perhaps TRBD2 (6 bases). The length of the CDR3 is 14 residues. CDR1 is SEHNR and CDR2 is FQNEAQ in the germline V gene (reference sequence). V dropped 5 bases and J dropped 3 bases, with 12 bases sitting between them.

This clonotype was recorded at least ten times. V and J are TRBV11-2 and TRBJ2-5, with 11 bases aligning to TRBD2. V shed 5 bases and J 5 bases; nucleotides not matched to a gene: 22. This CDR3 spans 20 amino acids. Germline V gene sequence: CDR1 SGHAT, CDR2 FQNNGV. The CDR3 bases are TGTGCCAGCAGCCGCCTCGGCGTCGGTAGCGGGGGGGCGGGGAAGGAGACCCAGTACTTC. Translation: CASSRLGVGSGGAGKETQYF.

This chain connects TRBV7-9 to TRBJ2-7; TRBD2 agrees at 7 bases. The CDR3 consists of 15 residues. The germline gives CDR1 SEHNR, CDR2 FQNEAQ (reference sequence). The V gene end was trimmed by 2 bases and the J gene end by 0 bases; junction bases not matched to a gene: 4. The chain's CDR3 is CASSLTERGSYEQYF. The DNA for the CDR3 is TGTGCCAGCAGCTTAACGGAGCGGGGCTCCTACGAGCAGTACTTC.

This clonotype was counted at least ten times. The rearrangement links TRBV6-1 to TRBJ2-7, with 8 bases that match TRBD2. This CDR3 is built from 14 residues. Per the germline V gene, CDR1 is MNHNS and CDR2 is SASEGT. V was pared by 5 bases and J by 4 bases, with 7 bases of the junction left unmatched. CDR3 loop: CASSRTSRLYEQYF. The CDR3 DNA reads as TGTGCCAGCAGTCGGACTAGCCGACTATACGAGCAGTACTTC.

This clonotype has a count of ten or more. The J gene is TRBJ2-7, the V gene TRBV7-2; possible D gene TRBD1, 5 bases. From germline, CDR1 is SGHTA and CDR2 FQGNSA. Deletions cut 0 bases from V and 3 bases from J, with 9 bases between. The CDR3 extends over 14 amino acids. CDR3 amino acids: CASSLAIRDYEQYF. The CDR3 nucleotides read TGTGCCAGCAGCTTAGCTATCAGGGACTACGAGCAGTACTTC.

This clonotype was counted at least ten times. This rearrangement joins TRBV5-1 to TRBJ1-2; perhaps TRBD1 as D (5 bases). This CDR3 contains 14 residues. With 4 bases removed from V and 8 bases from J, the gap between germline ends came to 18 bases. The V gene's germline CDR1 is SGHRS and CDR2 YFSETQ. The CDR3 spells CASSRWEGTYGYTF. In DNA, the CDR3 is TGCGCCAGCAGCCGGTGGGAGGGGACGTACGGCTACACCTTC. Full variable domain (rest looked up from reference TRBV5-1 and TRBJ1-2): KAGVTQTPRYLIKTRGQQVTLSCSPISGHRSVSWYQQTPGQGLQFLFEYFSETQRNKGNFPGRFSGRQFSNSRSEMNVSTLELGDSALYLCASSRWEGTYGYTFGSGTRLTVV.

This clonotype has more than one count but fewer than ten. The CDR3 nucleotides read TGTGCCAGCTCACCAGATTTAGATACGCAGTATTTT. Its protein product is CASSPDLDTQYF. The chain has TRBV18 and TRBJ2-3; D not resolved. Germline V lookup: CDR1 KGHSH, CDR2 LQKENI. This CDR3 contains 12 residues. Trimming removed 2 bases at V and 5 bases at J, with 5 bases between.

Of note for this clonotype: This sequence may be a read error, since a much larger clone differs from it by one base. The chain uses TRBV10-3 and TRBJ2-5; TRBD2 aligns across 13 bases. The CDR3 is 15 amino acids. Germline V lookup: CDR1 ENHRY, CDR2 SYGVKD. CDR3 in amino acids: CAISGRTSGRETQSF. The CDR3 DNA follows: TGTGCCATCAGTGGGAGGACTAGCGGGAGAGAGACCCAGTCCTTC.

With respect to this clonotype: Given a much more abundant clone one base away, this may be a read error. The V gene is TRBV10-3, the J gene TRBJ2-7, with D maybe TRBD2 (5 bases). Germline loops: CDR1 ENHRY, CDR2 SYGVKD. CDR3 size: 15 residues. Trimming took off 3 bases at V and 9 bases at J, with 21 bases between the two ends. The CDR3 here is CAISDWPSSSCGQYF. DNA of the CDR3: TGTGCCATCAGTGACTGGCCTTCGTCTAGCTGCGGGCAGTACTTC.

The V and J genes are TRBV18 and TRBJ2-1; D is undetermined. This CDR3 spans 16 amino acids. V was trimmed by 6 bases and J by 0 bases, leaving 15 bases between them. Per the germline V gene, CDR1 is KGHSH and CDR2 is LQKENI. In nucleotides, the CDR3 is TGTGCCAGCTCCCCGCCCGGGCGGAGCTCCTACAATGAGCAGTTCTTC. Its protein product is CASSPPGRSSYNEQFF.

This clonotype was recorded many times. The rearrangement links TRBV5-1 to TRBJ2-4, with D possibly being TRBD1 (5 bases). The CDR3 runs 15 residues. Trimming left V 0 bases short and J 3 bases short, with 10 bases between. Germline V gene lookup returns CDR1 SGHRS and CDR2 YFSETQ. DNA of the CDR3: TGCGCCAGCAGCTTGGGGGGCAATGTCAAAAACATTCAGTACTTC. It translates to CASSLGGNVKNIQYF.

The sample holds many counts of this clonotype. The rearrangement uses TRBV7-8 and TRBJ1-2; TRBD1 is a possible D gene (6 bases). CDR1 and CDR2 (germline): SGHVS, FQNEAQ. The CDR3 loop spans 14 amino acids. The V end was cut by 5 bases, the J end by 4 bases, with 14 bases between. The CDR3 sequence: CASSPRRGGYGYTF. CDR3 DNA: TGTGCCAGCAGCCCTCGGAGGGGGGGCTATGGCTACACCTTC. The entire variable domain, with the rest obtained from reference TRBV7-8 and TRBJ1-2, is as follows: GAGVSQSPRYKVAKRGQDVALRCDPISGHVSLFWYQQALGQGPEFLTYFQNEAQLDKSGLPSDRFFAERPEGSVSTLKIQRTQQEDSAVYLCASSPRRGGYGYTFGSGTRLTVV.

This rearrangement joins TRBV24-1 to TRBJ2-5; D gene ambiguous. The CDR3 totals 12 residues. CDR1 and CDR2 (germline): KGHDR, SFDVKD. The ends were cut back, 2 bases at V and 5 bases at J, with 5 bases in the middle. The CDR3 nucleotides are TGTGCCACCAGTGATTATGGCGAGACCCAGTACTTC. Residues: CATSDYGETQYF.

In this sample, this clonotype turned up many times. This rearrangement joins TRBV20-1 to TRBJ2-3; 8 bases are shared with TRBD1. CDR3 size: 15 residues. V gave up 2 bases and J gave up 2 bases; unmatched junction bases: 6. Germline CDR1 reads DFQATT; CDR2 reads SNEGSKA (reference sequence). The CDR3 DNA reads TGCAGTGCTAGACCCGGGACAGGCTCCACAGATACGCAGTATTTT. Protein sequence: CSARPGTGSTDTQYF.

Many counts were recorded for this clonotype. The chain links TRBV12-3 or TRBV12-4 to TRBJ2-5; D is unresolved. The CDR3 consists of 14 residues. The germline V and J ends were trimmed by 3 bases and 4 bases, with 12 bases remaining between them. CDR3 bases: TGTGCCAGCAGTTTGCACAACCCAGGAGAGACCCAGTACTTC. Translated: CASSLHNPGETQYF.

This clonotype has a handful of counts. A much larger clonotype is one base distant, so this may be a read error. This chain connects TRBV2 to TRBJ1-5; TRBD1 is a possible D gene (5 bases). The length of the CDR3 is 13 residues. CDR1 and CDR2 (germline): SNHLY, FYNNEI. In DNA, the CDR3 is TGTGCCAGCTCTGACAGCAGCAATCGGCCCCAGCATTTT. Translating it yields CASSDSSNRPQHF. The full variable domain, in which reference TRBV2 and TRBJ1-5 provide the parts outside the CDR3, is EPEVTQTPSHQVTQMGQEVILRCVPISNHLYFYWYRQILGQKVEFLVSFYNNEISEKSEIFDDQFSVERPDGSNFTLKIRSTKLEDSAMYFCASSDSSNRPQHFGDGTRLSIL.

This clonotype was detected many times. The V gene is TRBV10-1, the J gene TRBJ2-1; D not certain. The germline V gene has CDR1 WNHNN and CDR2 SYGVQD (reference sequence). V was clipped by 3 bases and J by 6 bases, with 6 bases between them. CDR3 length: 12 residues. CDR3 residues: CASSDTVNEQFF. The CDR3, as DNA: TGCGCCAGCAGTGATACCGTCAATGAGCAGTTCTTC.

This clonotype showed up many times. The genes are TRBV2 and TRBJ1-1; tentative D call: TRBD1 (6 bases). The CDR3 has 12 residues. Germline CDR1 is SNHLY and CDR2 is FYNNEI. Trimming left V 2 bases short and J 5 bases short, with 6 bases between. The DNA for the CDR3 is TGTGCCAGCAGTGAACAGGGGACTGAAGCTTTCTTT. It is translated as CASSEQGTEAFF.

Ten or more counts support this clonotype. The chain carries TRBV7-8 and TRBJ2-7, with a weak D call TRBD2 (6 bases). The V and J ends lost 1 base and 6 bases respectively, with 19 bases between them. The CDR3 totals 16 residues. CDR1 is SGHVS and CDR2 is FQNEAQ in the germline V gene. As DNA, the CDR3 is TGTGCCAGCAGCTTAGGTCTCGGAGGGCCAGGCTTCGAGCAGTACTTC. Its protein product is CASSLGLGGPGFEQYF.

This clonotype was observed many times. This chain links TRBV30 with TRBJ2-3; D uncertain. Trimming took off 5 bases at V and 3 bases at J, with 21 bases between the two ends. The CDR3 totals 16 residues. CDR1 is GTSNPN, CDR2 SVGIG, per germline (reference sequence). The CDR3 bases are TGTGCCTGGCACGCGAGGTGGCGTAAAGCGACAGATACGCAGTATTTT. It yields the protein CAWHARWRKATDTQYF.

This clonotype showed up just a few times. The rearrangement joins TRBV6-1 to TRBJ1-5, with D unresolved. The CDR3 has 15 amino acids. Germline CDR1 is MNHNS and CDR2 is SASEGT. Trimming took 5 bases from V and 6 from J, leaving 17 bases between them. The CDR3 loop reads CASSYSQRDGQPQHF. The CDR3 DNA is TGTGCCAGCAGTTATAGCCAACGAGATGGTCAGCCCCAGCATTTT.

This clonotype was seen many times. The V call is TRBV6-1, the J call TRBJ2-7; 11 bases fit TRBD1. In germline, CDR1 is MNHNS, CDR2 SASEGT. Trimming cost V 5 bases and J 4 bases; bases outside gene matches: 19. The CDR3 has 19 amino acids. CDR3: CASSRDRGDPGRGMYEQYF. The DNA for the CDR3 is TGTGCCAGCAGTCGGGACAGGGGGGATCCCGGGAGGGGTATGTACGAGCAGTACTTC.

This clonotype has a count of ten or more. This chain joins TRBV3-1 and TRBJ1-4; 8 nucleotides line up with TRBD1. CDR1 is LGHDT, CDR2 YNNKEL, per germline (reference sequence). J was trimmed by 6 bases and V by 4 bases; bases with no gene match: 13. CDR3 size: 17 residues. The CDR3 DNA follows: TGTGCCAGCAGCCTCTGGACAGGGCCCCTCGTTGATGAAAAACTGTTTTTT. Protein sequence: CASSLWTGPLVDEKLFF.